One and the same sample provided the 10 T cell receptor beta chains below, sequenced in a study of response to subunit inactivated influenza vaccine. In TCRdb, the RT-PCR reads were re-called with MiXCR into one record per CDR3 protein. Of more than 500,000 distinct CDR3 sequences listed, approximately 10% were seen once; the top ten hold about 10%. The same specimen was also included in a second study, on T cells expressing NK-cell markers. That investigation notes: A 5'RACE template switching approach incorporating UMIs was used to make TCR beta cDNA.

The sequencing used PBMCs from blood, collected on the day of vaccination. The receptors derive from a man aged 45-60 years who received an inactivated influenza vaccine.

This clonotype was counted a few times. The chain employs TRBV5-1 and TRBJ2-1; 11 bases map to TRBD2. The CDR3 has 15 residues. Trimming took 3 bases from V and 5 from J; bases not matched to a gene: 4. Per the germline V gene, CDR1 is SGHRS and CDR2 is YFSETQ. The CDR3 loop reads CASSSGLADDNEQFF. The DNA of the CDR3 is TGCGCCAGCAGCTCGGGACTAGCGGACGACAATGAGCAGTTCTTC.

This chain links TRBV4-1 with TRBJ2-7, with 7 bases lining up with TRBD2. CDR3 length equals 21 residues. Trimming removed 0 bases from V and 4 bases from J; junction bases left unmatched: 24. Germline CDR1 MGHRA, CDR2 YSYEKL. Here the CDR3 DNA reads TGCGCCAGCAGCCAAGATGTTGGCGGGAGCTCACTCTTGGGAGGGAATTACGAGCAGTACTTC. This gives the protein CASSQDVGGSSLLGGNYEQYF.

This clonotype has only a few counts. The chain has TRBV12-3 or TRBV12-4 and TRBJ2-5, with TRBD1 matching 9 bases. This CDR3 is 15 amino acids long. Germline trimming cut 5 bases from V and 5 bases from J; bases unmatched to any gene: 9. This CDR3 is CASSQRDRVGETQYF. The CDR3 DNA follows: TGTGCCAGCAGTCAACGGGACAGGGTTGGGGAGACCCAGTACTTC.

The V gene is TRBV27, the J gene TRBJ2-7, with 10 positions matching TRBD1. V gave up 4 bases and J gave up 1 base; unmatched junction bases: 10. Germline CDR1 and CDR2: MNHEY and SMNVEV (reference sequence). The CDR3 consists of 17 residues. The chain's CDR3 is CASSWGRGTGESYEQYF. The CDR3 region has the DNA TGTGCCAGCAGTTGGGGACGCGGGACAGGGGAATCCTACGAGCAGTACTTC.

A few counts support this clonotype. The CDR3 DNA is TGTGCCAGCAGTTACTCTGTACAGCGGGACATTCAGTACTTC. As protein: CASSYSVQRDIQYF. The V and J genes are TRBV6-5 and TRBJ2-4; the D gene is possibly TRBD2 (6 bases). The CDR3 is made up of 14 amino acids. Deletions cut 0 bases from V and 8 bases from J, with 11 bases between. CDR1 and CDR2 from the germline V gene are MNHEY and SVGAGI.

The rearrangement links TRBV6-1 to TRBJ2-2; 12 bases fit TRBD1. The CDR3 runs to 16 residues. With V trimmed by 6 bases and J by 3 bases, 5 bases remained unmatched. Germline CDR1 MNHNS, CDR2 SASEGT. The CDR3, as DNA: TGTGCCAGCAGGACCGGGACAGGGGGCTACACCGGGGAGCTGTTTTTT. It specifies CASRTGTGGYTGELFF.

The chain has TRBV4-2 and TRBJ1-2; D not certain. Trimming cost V 1 base and J 3 bases, with 9 bases left between them. Germline V CDR1 and CDR2: LGHNA, YNFKEQ. The CDR3 is 14 residues long. CDR3 sequence: CASSQAVRDYGYTF. CDR3 coding DNA: TGTGCCAGCAGCCAAGCAGTTCGGGACTATGGCTACACCTTC.

The chain joins TRBV5-1 to TRBJ2-2; D is unclear. The CDR3 covers 13 residues. V lost 4 bases to trimming and J lost 4 bases, with 8 bases between them. Looked up from germline, CDR1 is SGHRS and CDR2 is YFSETQ. CDR3 coding DNA: TGCGCCAGCAGCCCCGGTCGCACCGGGGAGCTGTTTTTT. As protein: CASSPGRTGELFF.

This clonotype was observed a few times. The DNA for the CDR3 is TGTGCCAGCAGACCGACAGGGGGCAATAATTCACCCCTCCACTTT. Amino acids: CASRPTGGNNSPLHF. The chain joins TRBV12-3 or TRBV12-4 to TRBJ1-6; TRBD1 agrees at 10 bases. V dropped 6 bases and J dropped 5; count of bases not matched to a gene: 4. There are 15 residues in the CDR3.

This clonotype was seen many times. J is TRBJ1-5 and V is TRBV12-3 or TRBV12-4; D remains ambiguous. Trimming took off 2 bases at V and 1 base at J, with 3 bases between the two ends. The CDR3 sequence is 13 residues long. In DNA form, the CDR3 reads TGTGCCAGCAGTTTAAGGAGCAATCAGCCCCAGCATTTT. It is translated as CASSLRSNQPQHF.